These 32 T cell receptor beta chains share one sample of origin, sequenced in a study of human T cells and chemical hapten exposure. Stated time point: patch test 1, 2 weeks after DPC sensitization. Indicated treatment: therapeutic diphenylcyclopropenone sensitization with weekly scalp DPC. MiXCR, run by TCRdb on the RACE reads, gives a single entry per CDR3 protein. The profile shows around 120,000 distinct CDR3 sequences, 8% to 13% of them singletons. The material sequenced was whole blood, taken in connection with sensitization to the hapten diphenylcyclopropenone (DPC). The receptors were gathered from a middle-aged woman with alopecia areata. Some clones in this sample may be carry-over from other donors' samples.

This clonotype was recorded many times. This rearrangement joins TRBV7-3 to TRBJ1-2, with TRBD1 as a possible D gene (5 bases). The CDR3 consists of 13 residues. V gave up 2 bases and J gave up 6 bases, with 10 bases separating them. CDR1 is SGHTA and CDR2 is FQGTGA in the germline V gene. The CDR3 sequence: CASSLSGGDGYTF. CDR3 in DNA: TGTGCCAGCAGCTTATCCGGAGGGGATGGCTACACCTTC.

V is TRBV7-6 and J is TRBJ2-2, with 11 bases fitting TRBD2. The germline V gene encodes CDR1 SGHVS and CDR2 FNYEAQ. V dropped 1 base and J dropped 1; count of bases not matched to a gene: 5. The CDR3 is 18 residues long. CDR3 residues: CASSLVAGLAGNTGELFF. CDR3 DNA sequence: TGTGCCAGCAGCTTAGTCGCCGGACTAGCGGGGAACACCGGGGAGCTGTTTTTT.

The chain employs TRBV12-3 or TRBV12-4 and TRBJ1-1, with TRBD1 as a possible D gene (6 bases). Trimming shortened V by 6 bases and J by 2 bases, and 16 bases separated the two germline ends. This CDR3 comprises 15 residues. The CDR3 region has the DNA TGTGCCAGCAGCCCCGTGGGGGGGCTTAACACTGAAGCTTTCTTT. Its protein product is CASSPVGGLNTEAFF.

This clonotype has at least ten counts. The chain couples TRBV11-2 to TRBJ2-1, with D perhaps given as TRBD1 or TRBD2 (6 bases each). The CDR3 is made up of 15 amino acids. The germline V and J ends were trimmed by 2 bases and 6 bases, with 14 bases remaining between them. Germline V CDR1 and CDR2: SGHAT, FQNNGV. The CDR3 nucleotides read TGTGCCAGCAGCTTAATCCGGGGGCTTCCCAATGAGCAGTTCTTC. It encodes CASSLIRGLPNEQFF. Full variable domain (outside the CDR3, taken from reference TRBV11-2 and TRBJ2-1): EAGVAQSPRYKIIEKRQSVAFWCNPISGHATLYWYQQILGQGPKLLIQFQNNGVVDDSQLPKDRFSAERLKGVDSTLKIQPAKLEDSAVYLCASSLIRGLPNEQFFGPGTRLTVL.

The chain uses TRBV5-1 and TRBJ2-3; 7 bases are shared with TRBD2. V lost 7 bases and J lost 6; bases outside the gene matches: 11. In germline, CDR1 is SGHRS, CDR2 YFSETQ. The CDR3 length is 14 residues. DNA for the CDR3: TGCGCCAGCGAGGCCGGCGGGAGCCGTGATACGCAGTATTTT. Translation gives CASEAGGSRDTQYF. Full variable domain (rest looked up from reference TRBV5-1 and TRBJ2-3): KAGVTQTPRYLIKTRGQQVTLSCSPISGHRSVSWYQQTPGQGLQFLFEYFSETQRNKGNFPGRFSGRQFSNSRSEMNVSTLELGDSALYLCASEAGGSRDTQYFGPGTRLTVL.

In this sample, this clonotype turned up many times. The chain combines TRBV12-3 or TRBV12-4 with TRBJ2-3; D unclear. The CDR3 loop spans 15 amino acids. V dropped 4 bases and J dropped 2 bases, with 13 bases sitting between them. The CDR3 DNA follows: TGTGCCAGCAGTTCCGGGCGATCCCTCACAGATACGCAGTATTTT. It codes for CASSSGRSLTDTQYF.

This clonotype has a count of ten or more. V gene TRBV29-1 combines with J gene TRBJ2-5, with a weak D call TRBD1 (5 bases). Germline lookup yields CDR1 SQVTM and CDR2 ANQGSEA. The CDR3 is 13 amino acids. Deletions cut 4 bases from V and 3 bases from J, with 12 bases between. The CDR3 bases are TGCAGCGTTGCGCTACAGGCGAAAGAGACCCAGTACTTC. It encodes CSVALQAKETQYF.

The chain carries TRBV11-2 and TRBJ1-6; no reliable D call. This CDR3 has 16 residues. Germline V gene lookup returns CDR1 SGHAT and CDR2 FQNNGV. Trimming took off 1 base at V and 0 bases at J, with 7 bases between the two ends. The DNA of the CDR3 is TGTGCCAGCAGCTTAGGCCCAGGCTCCTATAATTCACCCCTCCACTTT. As protein: CASSLGPGSYNSPLHF.

This clonotype was observed a few times. The chain is built from TRBV29-1 and TRBJ2-1; 8 bases match TRBD1. CDR3 length equals 13 residues. Losses at the gene ends were 7 bases for V and 5 bases for J; bases not matched to a gene: 7. Germline V gene lookup returns CDR1 SQVTM and CDR2 ANQGSEA. The CDR3 spells CSGSGGENNEQFF. The CDR3 nucleotides read TGCAGCGGCTCAGGGGGCGAAAACAATGAGCAGTTCTTC.

This clonotype has a handful of counts. The V and J genes are TRBV7-3 and TRBJ1-1; TRBD1 aligns across 8 bases. Germline loops: CDR1 SGHTA, CDR2 FQGTGA. The V gene end was trimmed by 1 base and the J gene end by 6 bases; junction bases not matched to a gene: 4. The CDR3 consists of 14 residues. The CDR3 DNA is TGTGCCAGCAGCTTAATGCAGGGGGCCCCTGAAGCTTTCTTT. It is translated as CASSLMQGAPEAFF.

This clonotype was found many times. The CDR3 spells CSAPLGGGTDTQYF. The CDR3 region has the DNA TGCAGTGCTCCCTTAGGAGGGGGGACAGATACGCAGTATTTT. The rearrangement joins TRBV20-1 to TRBJ2-3; D could derive from TRBD1 or TRBD2 (6 bases each). The CDR3 totals 14 residues. Germline V gene sequence: CDR1 DFQATT, CDR2 SNEGSKA (reference sequence). The V end lost 5 bases, the J end lost 3 bases, and 15 bases lay between the germline ends.

The sample holds many counts of this clonotype. This chain's CDR3 is CASSFYSTDNTEAFF. The CDR3 DNA is TGTGCCAGCAGCTTTTACTCGACAGACAACACTGAAGCTTTCTTT. The rearrangement links TRBV5-6 to TRBJ1-1, with a tentative D call TRBD1 (5 bases). Looked up from germline, CDR1 is SGHDT and CDR2 is YYEEEE. The CDR3 length is 15 residues. V was trimmed by 2 bases and J by 2 bases, leaving 13 bases between them.

This clonotype was recorded many times. The chain is built from TRBV5-6 and TRBJ1-1; 10 bases are a match to TRBD1. Germline loops: CDR1 SGHDT, CDR2 YYEEEE. J was trimmed by 3 bases and V by 5 bases; bases with no gene match: 10. This CDR3 comprises 16 residues. The CDR3 DNA reads as TGTGCCAGCAGTAAAAGACAGGGGGCCTCCGACACTGAAGCTTTCTTT. This translates into CASSKRQGASDTEAFF.

The CDR3 loop is CASKGSGLVLPDTQYF. CDR3 in DNA: TGTGCCAGCAAGGGATCGGGACTAGTACTTCCGGATACGCAGTATTTT. V is TRBV6-2 or TRBV6-3 and J is TRBJ2-3; TRBD2 agrees at 8 bases. The CDR3 runs 16 residues. From germline, CDR1 is MNHEY and CDR2 SVGEGT. J gave up 6 bases and V 7 bases, and 15 bases lay outside the gene matches.

This clonotype was seen a handful of times. The CDR3 DNA reads TGTGCCAGGGGGGGCACCCGTTACGAGCAGTACTTC. The encoded protein is CARGGTRYEQYF. The V gene is TRBV11-3, the J gene TRBJ2-7, with D perhaps being TRBD1 or TRBD2 (6 bases each). The CDR3 sequence is 12 residues long. Trimming removed 9 bases from V and 4 bases from J, with 13 bases in between. From germline, CDR1 is SGHNT and CDR2 YENEEA.

This clonotype occurred a few times. This chain joins TRBV12-2 and TRBJ1-5. TRBV12-2 is noted as a pseudogene. CDR3 length equals 11 residues. DNA of the CDR3: TGTGCAAGTCGCTGTTACTGGCCCCAGCATTTT. Its protein product is CASRCYWPQHF.

The rearrangement uses TRBV7-2 and TRBJ2-3, with D tentatively TRBD1 or TRBD2 (5 bases each). Germline values: CDR1 SGHTA, CDR2 FQGNSA. V lost 2 bases and J 6 bases, leaving 12 bases between the germline ends. CDR3 length: 14 amino acids. The CDR3 sequence is CASSLMGVLDTQYF. CDR3 DNA: TGTGCCAGCAGCTTAATGGGGGTCCTGGATACGCAGTATTTT.

This clonotype has just a few counts. V is TRBV6-6 and J is TRBJ2-3, with 8 bases identical to TRBD1. V lost 7 bases and J lost 3; bases outside the gene matches: 6. The CDR3 sequence is 14 residues long. Per the germline V gene, CDR1 is MNHNY and CDR2 is SVGAGI (reference sequence). The DNA for the CDR3 is TGTGCCAGCACTGGACAGGGAAGTACAGATACGCAGTATTTT. This gives the protein CASTGQGSTDTQYF.

This clonotype was detected many times. The chain employs TRBV29-1 and TRBJ2-2, with TRBD2 matching over 7 bases. The junction had 8 bases not matched to a gene; V was cut back by 3 bases and J by 1 base. Per the germline V gene, CDR1 is SQVTM and CDR2 is ANQGSEA. The CDR3 has 16 residues. In DNA, the CDR3 is TGCAGCGTTGAGGAGGGAGGGCCGGTGAACACCGGGGAGCTGTTTTTT. This sequence encodes CSVEEGGPVNTGELFF.

This clonotype was counted many times. The gene calls are TRBV7-3 and TRBJ2-2, with D perhaps matching TRBD1 (5 bases). CDR3 length: 12 residues. Trimming cost V 5 bases and J 5 bases, with 6 bases left between them. In germline, CDR1 is SGHTA, CDR2 FQGTGA. The CDR3 DNA follows: TGTGCCAGCAGCCCAGGGACCGGGGAGCTGTTTTTT. Translating it yields CASSPGTGELFF. Full variable domain (remainder filled in from reference TRBV7-3 and TRBJ2-2): GAGVSQTPSNKVTEKGKYVELRCDPISGHTALYWYRQSLGQGPEFLIYFQGTGAADDSGLPNDRFFAVRPEGSVSTLKIQRTERGDSAVYLCASSPGTGELFFGEGSRLTVL.

A few counts support this clonotype. V gene TRBV12-3 or TRBV12-4 combines with J gene TRBJ1-1; D not certain. V was trimmed by 6 bases and J by 4 bases, leaving 12 bases between them. The CDR3 loop spans 13 amino acids. The CDR3 sequence is CASSPSGVTEAFF. CDR3 nucleotides: TGTGCCAGCAGCCCGAGCGGGGTCACTGAAGCTTTCTTT.

V is TRBV29-1 and J is TRBJ2-2, with TRBD1 as a possible D gene (7 bases). V lost 5 bases to trimming and J lost 0 bases, with 13 bases between them. The CDR3 totals 15 residues. Germline loops: CDR1 SQVTM, CDR2 ANQGSEA. The DNA of the CDR3 is TGCAGCGTTCCCAGGGGGGCGGCGAACACCGGGGAGCTGTTTTTT. Its protein product is CSVPRGAANTGELFF.

This clonotype was seen repeatedly, ten times or more. The genes are TRBV7-9 and TRBJ1-2, with TRBD1 identical over 7 bases. Per germline, CDR1 SEHNR and CDR2 FQNEAQ (reference sequence). The junction had 3 bases not matched to a gene; V was cut back by 5 bases and J by 0 bases. The CDR3 length is 14 residues. The CDR3 DNA reads TGTGCCAGCAGCCCGACAGGGACTAACTATGGCTACACCTTC. The encoded protein is CASSPTGTNYGYTF.

The chain is built from TRBV7-9 and TRBJ2-5; no reliable D call. Germline lookup yields CDR1 SEHNR and CDR2 FQNEAQ (reference sequence). V was cut by 5 bases and J by 7 bases, with 8 bases left in between. This CDR3 region has 11 residues. The CDR3 bases are TGTGCCAGCAGCCGACTTGGGACCCAGTACTTC. Translated, it gives CASSRLGTQYF.

This clonotype was detected many times. The V gene is TRBV18, the J gene TRBJ2-7, with TRBD1 matching 9 bases. CDR3 length equals 16 residues. Losses at the gene ends were 2 bases for V and 3 bases for J; bases not matched to a gene: 8. The germline CDR1 and CDR2 sequences are KGHSH and LQKENI. The CDR3 here is CASSPVQQGAIYEQYF. The CDR3, as DNA: TGTGCCAGCTCACCAGTCCAACAGGGGGCCATCTACGAGCAGTACTTC.

J is TRBJ2-1 and V is TRBV12-3 or TRBV12-4, with 9 bases aligning to TRBD1. The CDR3 spans 14 residues. Trimming at V came to 6 bases and at J to 7 bases, leaving 7 bases not matched to a gene. CDR3 loop: CASRYRGQENEQFF. The CDR3 DNA sequence: TGTGCCAGCAGGTACAGGGGGCAGGAGAATGAGCAGTTCTTC.

This clonotype showed up many times. J is TRBJ2-7 and V is TRBV28; D is undetermined. Trimming removed 6 bases from V and 3 bases from J, with 12 bases in between. The germline CDR1 and CDR2 sequences are MDHEN and SYDVKM. The CDR3 is 13 residues long. CDR3 nucleotide sequence: TGTGCCAGCAGCCGGGTTGGGGACTACGAGCAGTACTTC. Amino acid sequence: CASSRVGDYEQYF.

This chain uses TRBV6-5 with TRBJ2-7; no clear D. The V end was cut by 2 bases, the J end by 7 bases, with 12 bases between. The CDR3 consists of 13 residues. Germline lookup yields CDR1 MNHEY and CDR2 SVGAGI. CDR3 loop: CASSYGGALEQYF. The CDR3 DNA sequence: TGTGCCAGCAGTTACGGCGGAGCCCTGGAGCAGTACTTC.

This chain links TRBV4-3 with TRBJ2-2; D uncertain. The CDR3 is 15 amino acids. Germline CDR1 LGHNA, CDR2 YSLEER. Trimming removed 1 base from V and 0 bases from J, with 6 bases in between. Written as DNA, the CDR3 is TGCGCCAGCAGCCAAGGACGGGCGAACACCGGGGAGCTGTTTTTT. This encodes CASSQGRANTGELFF.

This clonotype was counted only a few times. J is TRBJ2-2 and V is TRBV14, with D unresolved. The CDR3 is 13 amino acids. Trimming took off 6 bases at V and 0 bases at J, with 5 bases between the two ends. Germline CDR1 is SGHDN and CDR2 is FVKESK. The CDR3 coding sequence is TGTGCCAGCAGTCCTACGAACACCGGGGAGCTGTTTTTT. The encoded protein is CASSPTNTGELFF.

This clonotype has at least ten counts. The CDR3: CASSVENSGGRGGELFF. Here the CDR3 DNA reads TGTGCCAGCAGCGTAGAAAATAGCGGGGGGCGTGGCGGGGAGCTGTTTTTT. This chain connects TRBV9 to TRBJ2-2, with 10 bases that match TRBD2. V lost 0 bases, J lost 7 bases, and 9 bases stayed unmatched. Germline assignment: CDR1 SGDLS and CDR2 YYNGEE. This CDR3 is 17 amino acids long.

Many counts were recorded for this clonotype. The genes are TRBV7-9 and TRBJ1-1; D possibly corresponds to TRBD1 (6 bases). CDR1 is SEHNR and CDR2 is FQNEAQ in the germline V gene (reference sequence). V was cut by 1 base and J by 3 bases, with 15 bases left in between. This CDR3 is built from 16 residues. The CDR3 DNA sequence: TGTGCCAGCAGCTTAGGTGGGGGCAGGCGGGACACTGAAGCTTTCTTT. Translating gives CASSLGGGRRDTEAFF.